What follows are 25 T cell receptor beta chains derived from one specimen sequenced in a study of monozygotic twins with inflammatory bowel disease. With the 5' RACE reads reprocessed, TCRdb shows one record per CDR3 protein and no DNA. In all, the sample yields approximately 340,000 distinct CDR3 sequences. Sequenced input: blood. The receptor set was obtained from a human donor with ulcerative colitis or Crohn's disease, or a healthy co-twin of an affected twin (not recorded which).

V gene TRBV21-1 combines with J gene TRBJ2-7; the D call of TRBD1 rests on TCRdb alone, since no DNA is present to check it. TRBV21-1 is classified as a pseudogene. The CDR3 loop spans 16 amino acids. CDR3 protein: CASSPGRDRVTYEQYF.

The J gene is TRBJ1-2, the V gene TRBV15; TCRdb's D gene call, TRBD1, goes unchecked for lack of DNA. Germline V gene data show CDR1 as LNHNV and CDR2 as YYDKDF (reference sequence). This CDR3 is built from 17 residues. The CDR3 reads CATSRDTPGVSTYGYTF.

The chain's CDR3 is CAIMGTTDTQYF. The V gene is TRBV10-3, the J gene TRBJ2-3. The V gene's germline CDR1 is ENHRY and CDR2 SYGVKD. The CDR3 contains 12 residues.

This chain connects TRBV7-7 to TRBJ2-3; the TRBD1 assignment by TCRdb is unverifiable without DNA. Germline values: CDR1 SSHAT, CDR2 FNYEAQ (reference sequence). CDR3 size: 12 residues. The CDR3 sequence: CASSPEGYTQYF. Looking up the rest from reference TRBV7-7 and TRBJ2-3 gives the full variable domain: GAGVSQSPRYKVTKRGQDVTLRCDPISSHATLYWYQQALGQGPEFLTYFNYEAQPDKSGLPSDRFSAERPEGSISTLTIQRTEQRDSAMYRCASSPEGYTQYFGPGTRLTVL.

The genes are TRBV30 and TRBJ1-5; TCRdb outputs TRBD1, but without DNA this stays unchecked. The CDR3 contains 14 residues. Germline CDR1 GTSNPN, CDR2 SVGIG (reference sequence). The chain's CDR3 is CAWSLGTGNQPQHF.

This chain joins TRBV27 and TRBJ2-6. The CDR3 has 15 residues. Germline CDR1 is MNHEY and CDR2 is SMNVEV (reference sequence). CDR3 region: CASGYEGLGANVLTF.

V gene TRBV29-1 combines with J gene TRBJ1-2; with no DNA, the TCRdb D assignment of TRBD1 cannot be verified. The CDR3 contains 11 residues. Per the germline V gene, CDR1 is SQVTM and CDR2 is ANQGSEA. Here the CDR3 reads CSFRQGEGYTF.

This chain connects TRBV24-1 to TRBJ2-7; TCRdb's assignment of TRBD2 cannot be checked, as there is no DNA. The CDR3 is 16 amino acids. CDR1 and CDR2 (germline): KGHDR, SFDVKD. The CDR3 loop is CATSDSGTSSPYEQYF.

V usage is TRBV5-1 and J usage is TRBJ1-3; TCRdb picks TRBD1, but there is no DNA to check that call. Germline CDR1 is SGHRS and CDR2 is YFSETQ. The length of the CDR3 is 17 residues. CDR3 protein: CASSFGDRLIKDNTIYF.

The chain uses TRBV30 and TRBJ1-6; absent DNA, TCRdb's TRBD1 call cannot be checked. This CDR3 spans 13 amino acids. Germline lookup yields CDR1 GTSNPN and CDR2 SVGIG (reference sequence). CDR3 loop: CAWRGRASSPLHF.

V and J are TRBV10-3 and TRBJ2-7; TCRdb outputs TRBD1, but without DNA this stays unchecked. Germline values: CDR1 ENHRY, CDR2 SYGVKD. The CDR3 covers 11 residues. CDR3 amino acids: CAISPGTGTYF.

The CDR3 spells CASSIRPGSYEQYF. The chain has TRBV19 and TRBJ2-7. CDR3 length: 14 amino acids. The V gene's germline CDR1 is LNHDA and CDR2 SQIVND (reference sequence).

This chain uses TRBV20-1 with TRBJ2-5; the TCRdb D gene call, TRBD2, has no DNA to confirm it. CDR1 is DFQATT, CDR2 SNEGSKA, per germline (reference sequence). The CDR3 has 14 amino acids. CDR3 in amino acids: CSARVGTSQETQYF.

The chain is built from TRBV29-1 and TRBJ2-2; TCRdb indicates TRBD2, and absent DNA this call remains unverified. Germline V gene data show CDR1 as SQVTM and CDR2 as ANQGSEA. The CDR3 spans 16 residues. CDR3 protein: CSVAPAGGLGTGELFF.

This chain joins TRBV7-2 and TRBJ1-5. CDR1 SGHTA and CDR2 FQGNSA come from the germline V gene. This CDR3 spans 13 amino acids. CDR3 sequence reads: CAGSLGTDRSQHF. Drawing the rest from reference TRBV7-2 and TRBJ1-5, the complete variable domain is GAGVSQSPSNKVTEKGKDVELRCDPISGHTALYWYRQSLGQGLEFLIYFQGNSAPDKSGLPSDRFSAERTGGSVSTLTIQRTQQEDSAVYLCAGSLGTDRSQHFGDGTRLSIL.

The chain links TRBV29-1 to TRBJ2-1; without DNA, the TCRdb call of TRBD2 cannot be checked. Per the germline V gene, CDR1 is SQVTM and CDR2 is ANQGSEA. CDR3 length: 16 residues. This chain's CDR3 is CSVVTLAGVGYNEQFF.

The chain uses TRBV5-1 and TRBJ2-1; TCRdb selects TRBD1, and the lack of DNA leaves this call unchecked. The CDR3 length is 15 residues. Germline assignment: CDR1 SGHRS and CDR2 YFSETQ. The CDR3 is CASSLGGQGYNEQFF.

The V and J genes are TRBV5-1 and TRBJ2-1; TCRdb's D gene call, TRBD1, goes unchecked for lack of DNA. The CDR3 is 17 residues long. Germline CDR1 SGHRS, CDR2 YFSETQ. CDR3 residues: CASSPLRAGGAYNEQFF.

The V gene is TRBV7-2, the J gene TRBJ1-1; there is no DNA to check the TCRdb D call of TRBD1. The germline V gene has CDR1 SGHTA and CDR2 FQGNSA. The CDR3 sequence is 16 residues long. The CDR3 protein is CASSSGQGLRNTEAFF. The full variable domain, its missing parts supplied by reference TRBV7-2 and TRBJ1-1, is GAGVSQSPSNKVTEKGKDVELRCDPISGHTALYWYRQSLGQGLEFLIYFQGNSAPDKSGLPSDRFSAERTGGSVSTLTIQRTQQEDSAVYLCASSSGQGLRNTEAFFGQGTRLTVV.

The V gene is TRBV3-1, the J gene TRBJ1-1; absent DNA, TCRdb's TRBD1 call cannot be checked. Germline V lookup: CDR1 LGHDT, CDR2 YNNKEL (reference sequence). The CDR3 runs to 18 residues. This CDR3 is CASSQRAGRNGVNTEAFF.

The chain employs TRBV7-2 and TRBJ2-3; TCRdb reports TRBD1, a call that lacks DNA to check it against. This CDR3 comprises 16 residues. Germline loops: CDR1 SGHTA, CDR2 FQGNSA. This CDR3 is CASSLGQGGVSDTQYF. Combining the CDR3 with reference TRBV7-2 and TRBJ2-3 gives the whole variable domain GAGVSQSPSNKVTEKGKDVELRCDPISGHTALYWYRQSLGQGLEFLIYFQGNSAPDKSGLPSDRFSAERTGGSVSTLTIQRTQQEDSAVYLCASSLGQGGVSDTQYFGPGTRLTVL.

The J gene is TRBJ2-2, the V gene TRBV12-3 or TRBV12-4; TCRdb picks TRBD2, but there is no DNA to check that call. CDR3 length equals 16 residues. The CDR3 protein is CASSLRLAGGSGELFF.

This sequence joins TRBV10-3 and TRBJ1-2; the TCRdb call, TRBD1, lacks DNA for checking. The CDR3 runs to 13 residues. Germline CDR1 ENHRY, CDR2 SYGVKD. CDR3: CAIMGTGKLGYTF.

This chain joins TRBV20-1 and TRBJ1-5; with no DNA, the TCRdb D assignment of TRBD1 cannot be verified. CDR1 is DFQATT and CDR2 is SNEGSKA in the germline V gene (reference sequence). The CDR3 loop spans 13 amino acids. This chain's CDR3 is CSARAGLGQPQHF.

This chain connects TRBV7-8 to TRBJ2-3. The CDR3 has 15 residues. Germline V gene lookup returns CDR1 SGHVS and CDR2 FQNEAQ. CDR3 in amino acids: CASSLAVSYTDTQYF. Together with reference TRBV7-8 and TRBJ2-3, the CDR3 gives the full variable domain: GAGVSQSPRYKVAKRGQDVALRCDPISGHVSLFWYQQALGQGPEFLTYFQNEAQLDKSGLPSDRFFAERPEGSVSTLKIQRTQQEDSAVYLCASSLAVSYTDTQYFGPGTRLTVL.